Reported below is one T cell receptor beta chain. There are many counts of this clonotype. What antigen it recognizes has not been identified. Base-call qualities are not available, and no considerably larger clone is one nucleotide away. This entry is derived from a study of T cells in Graves' hyperthyroidism and ophthalmopathy (dated by TCRdb to about 2019). Context from the whole study: Peripheral blood samples were taken at the time of initial diagnosis, prior to any treatment. The 95 to 100 discovery patients were randomly divided into training and test sets at a 7:3 ratio. In addition, the study compared T-cell repertoires in thyroid tissue and in blood from five or six Graves' hyperthyroidism patients. Prospective prediction of ophthalmopathy was tested in an independent validation cohort of approximately 18 hyperthyroidism patients and roughly 16 patients who later progressed to ophthalmopathy. TCR Vbeta CDR3 sequencing of 130 to 150 peripheral blood samples (more than 40 ophthalmopathy, 70 to 85 hyperthyroidism and approximately 17 progressor patients) is reported in the paper. A discovery cohort of approximately 100 patients, roughly 40 with Graves' ophthalmopathy and approximately 57 with stable Graves' hyperthyroidism, was used to find distinguishing TCR V-J signatures. After sampling, hyperthyroidism patients received methimazole starting at 30 mg daily, and ophthalmopathy patients received high-dose intravenous methylprednisolone. Study-wide conclusions, independent of this receptor: No statistical method was used to fix the sample size in advance, and group allocation was not hidden from the investigators. In cross-validation, a model built on a 13 V-J signature told ophthalmopathy apart from stable hyperthyroidism with approximately 90% sensitivity and about 81% specificity, and in testing the same model reached 80%/75%. During validation, the model predicted progression to ophthalmopathy a median of approximately 6.5 months ahead of onset, with almost 71% sensitivity and more than 72% specificity. Most expanded thyroid clonotypes (frequency above 0.001) were also found in blood, which suggests that blood repertoires may mirror thyroid immune responses.

The CDR1 and CDR2 encoded by the germline V gene (reference sequence) are DFQATT and SNEGSKA. The CDR3 goes from the cysteine to the phenylalanine over 13 residues. Kept here is only the CDR3 DNA, which spans 39 bases and is read in frame from base 1. V and J are truncated by 8 bases and 5 bases respectively, leaving an intervening sequence of 18 bases. Ophthalmopathy patients had moderately to severely active disease, Clinical Activity Score of at least 3, NOSPECS grade of at least 4, and duration under 3 months. The study excluded patients with uncontrolled infections, other autoimmune diseases, pregnancy or lactation. Clinical symptoms, serum thyroxine and TRAb, thyroid ultrasound, and orbital computed tomography formed the basis for the diagnoses. Ficoll-Paque density gradient centrifugation was used to isolate PBMCs from around 9.1 ml of fresh peripheral blood. Total RNA was extracted using Trizol reagent, and RNA quality was assessed on an Agilent 2100 Bioanalyzer.

The TCR beta CDR3 regions were amplified from RNA transcripts. The first round of RT-PCR for the TCR CDR3 was performed with the HTBI primer set and the Qiagen OneStep RT-PCR kit. Libraries were constructed in a second round of multiplex PCR, after which size selection and purification were performed. Paired-end sequencing of the libraries was performed with 100 bp reads on an Illumina HiSeq2000. Per the source publication's procedure: Raw data were processed with SOAPnuke, discarding reads with adapters, uncalled bases, mean Phred below 15, or no exact constant-primer or identifier match. High-quality paired reads were merged using COPE v1.2.5, and each unique nucleotide sequence was defined as a clonotype. MiTCR v1.1 was used to align clonotypes to the IMGT TRBV, TRBD and TRBJ reference segments. Analysis was restricted to V-J combinations with a frequency above 0.0001, which covered just over 98% of repertoires. The TCS score was defined as F50 (clonal expansion) divided by E x V (chaos), with BLOSUM62-based TCRdist calculated between CDR3 peptides within each V-J. Welch's t-statistics and random forest reduced roughly 500 V-J features to 13, which were used in a naive Bayes classifier (R e1071). TCRdb trimmed public reads at Q25 via fastp, called clones via MiXCR and kept in-frame beta chains. Rows with one shared CDR3 protein collapse into an entry with the most common genes and DNA. The V and J calls and clone size are TCRdb's, not the authors'. The sample contains about half a million distinct CDR3 sequences, 15% to 20% of them found a single time. 25% to 30% of the sample comes from the top ten.

The TCR sequence derives from a woman in her twenties or thirties with Graves' ophthalmopathy. This chain joins TRBV20-1 to TRBJ2-5; the best D guess is TRBD2, with 6 bases matching. The source material was blood. The CDR3 amino acid sequence is: CSPRGAPQETQYF. The nucleotide sequence reads as follows: TGCAGTCCTCGCGGGGCTCCCCAGGAGACCCAGTACTTC.